Listed here are 9 T cell receptor beta chains from one sample, sequenced in a study of T cell changes during pregnancy in multiple sclerosis. Assay used: immunoSEQ multiplex PCR; TCRdb lists only in-frame clones, some missing. The table shows over 70,000 clones, with around 92% occurring only once. The material was peripheral blood, obtained in the third trimester of pregnancy. Every receptor here comes from a female donor with multiple sclerosis, enrolled in a pregnancy study.

The chain has TRBV4-3 and TRBJ2-2; the D gene is possibly TRBD1 (6 bases). V was pared by 0 bases and J by 7 bases, with 15 bases between. This CDR3 comprises 16 residues. Germline assignment: CDR1 LGHNA and CDR2 YSLEER. CDR3 sequence: CASSQEIRGSGGELFF. The CDR3 nucleotides are TGCGCCAGCAGCCAAGAAATCAGGGGTAGTGGCGGGGAGCTGTTTTTT.

The CDR3 region has the DNA TGTGCCAGTAGTATTCGGGACAACCTTTACAATGAGCAGTTCTTC. This sequence encodes CASSIRDNLYNEQFF. The V gene is TRBV19, the J gene TRBJ2-1; maybe TRBD1 (6 bases). CDR1 and CDR2 (germline): LNHDA, SQIVND (reference sequence). The CDR3 has 15 residues. The V gene lost 3 bases and the J gene lost 4 bases, with 13 bases spanning the gap.

The J gene is TRBJ2-7, the V gene TRBV28; D remains unclear. Germline V gene sequence: CDR1 MDHEN, CDR2 SYDVKM. CDR3 length equals 13 residues. V gave up 5 bases and J gave up 2 bases, with 10 bases separating them. The CDR3 reads CASSQRSPYEQYF. CDR3 coding DNA: TGTGCCAGCAGTCAGCGATCTCCCTACGAGCAGTACTTC.

The chain recombines TRBV29-1 with TRBJ2-1; a possible D gene is TRBD2 (6 bases). The CDR3 is made up of 14 amino acids. Per germline, CDR1 SQVTM and CDR2 ANQGSEA. V was trimmed by 0 bases and J by 4 bases, leaving 10 bases between them. The DNA of the CDR3 is TGCAGCGTTGAAGATCGAGGGACTTACAATGAGCAGTTCTTC. It is translated as CSVEDRGTYNEQFF.

The CDR3 spells CASSERNYGYTF. Written as DNA, the CDR3 is TGTGCCAGCAGTGAACGTAACTATGGCTACACCTTC. The gene calls are TRBV6-1 and TRBJ1-2, with no clear D. Germline V lookup: CDR1 MNHNS, CDR2 SASEGT. The CDR3 has 12 residues. Deletions cut 2 bases from V and 1 base from J, with 2 bases between.

The V gene is TRBV29-1, the J gene TRBJ2-6; D is unresolved. V lost 4 bases and J 2 bases, leaving 9 bases between the germline ends. From germline, CDR1 is SQVTM and CDR2 ANQGSEA. The CDR3 contains 14 residues. Here the CDR3 DNA reads TGCAGCGTTGTCACAGACGCTGGGGCCAACGTCCTGACTTTC. As protein: CSVVTDAGANVLTF.

J is TRBJ1-2 and V is TRBV19; 8 bases are a match to TRBD1. V lost 6 bases to trimming and J lost 0 bases; unmatched junction nucleotides: 9. This CDR3 spans 16 amino acids. Germline V gene lookup returns CDR1 LNHDA and CDR2 SQIVND (reference sequence). Here the CDR3 reads CASSRTGRLTNYGYTF. CDR3 sequence (DNA): TGTGCCAGTAGCCGGACAGGGAGACTAACTAACTATGGCTACACCTTC. Supplemented by reference TRBV19 and TRBJ1-2, the full variable domain reads DGGITQSPKYLFRKEGQNVTLSCEQNLNHDAMYWYRQDPGQGLRLIYYSQIVNDFQKGDIAEGYSVSREKKESFPLTVTSAQKNPTAFYLCASSRTGRLTNYGYTFGSGTRLTVV.

V usage is TRBV19 and J usage is TRBJ2-2; TRBD1 might be the D (6 bases). V lost 2 bases, J lost 1 base, and 11 bases lay in between. This CDR3 contains 16 residues. Germline-derived CDR1 and CDR2 are LNHDA and SQIVND (reference sequence). The CDR3 region has the DNA TGTGCCAGTAGTATAATCCCGACAGGGAACACCGGGGAGCTGTTTTTT. Its protein is CASSIIPTGNTGELFF.

This rearrangement joins TRBV7-2 to TRBJ2-1, with 8 bases that match TRBD2. Germline V gene lookup returns CDR1 SGHTA and CDR2 FQGNSA. CDR3 length: 16 residues. V was pared by 3 bases and J by 10 bases, with 14 bases of the junction left unmatched. CDR3 in amino acids: CASSLTGTRGRAEQFF. The DNA of the CDR3 is TGTGCCAGCAGCTTGACCGGGACTAGAGGTAGAGCCGAGCAGTTCTTC.